Sequencing of this T cell receptor beta chain was carried out in a study of regulatory T cells in long-lasting Graves disease. Time point specified: newly diagnosed GD, antithyroid drugs for less than 3 months. RNA isolated from PBMCs was used to make the TCR library. This clonotype was detected ten times or more. According to the study, TCR beta libraries were built with iRepertoire HTBI primers and CDR3-region Arm-PCR. Via MiXCR, TCRdb re-called the multiplex PCR reads, giving one row per CDR3 protein. The sample has 420,000 or so distinct CDR3 sequences, 15% to 20% seen once. Germline CDR1 SGHTA, CDR2 FQGTGA. V dropped 4 bases and J dropped 5 bases, with 20 bases sitting between them. The CDR3 contains 16 residues. The same data also contributed to another study, on T cells in Graves' hyperthyroidism and ophthalmopathy. That publication notes: Exclusion of patients followed from uncontrolled infection, other autoimmune disease, pregnancy or lactation.

The sequence was collected from a woman between 18 and 30 years old with Graves disease. The chain has TRBV7-3 and TRBJ2-5, with D possibly being TRBD1 (6 bases). The sequences come from peripheral blood mononuclear cells (PBMCs), collected at new diagnosis, from a patient treated with antithyroid drugs. The chain's CDR3 is CASSWWTDRDTETQYF. The CDR3, as DNA: TGTGCCAGCAGCTGGTGGACAGACCGGGACACTGAGACCCAGTACTTC.